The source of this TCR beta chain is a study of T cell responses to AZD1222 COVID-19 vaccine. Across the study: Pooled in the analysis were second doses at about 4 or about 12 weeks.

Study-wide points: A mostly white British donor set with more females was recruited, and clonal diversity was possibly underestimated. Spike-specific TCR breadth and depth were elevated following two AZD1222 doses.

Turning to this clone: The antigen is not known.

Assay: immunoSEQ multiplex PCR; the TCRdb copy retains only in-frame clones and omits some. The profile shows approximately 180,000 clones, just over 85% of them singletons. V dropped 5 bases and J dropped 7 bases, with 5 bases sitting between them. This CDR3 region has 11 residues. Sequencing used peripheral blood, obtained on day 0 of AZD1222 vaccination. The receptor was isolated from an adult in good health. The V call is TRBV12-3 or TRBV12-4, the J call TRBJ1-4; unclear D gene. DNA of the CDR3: TGTGCCAGCAGTGGAATTGAAAAACTGTTTTTT. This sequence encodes CASSGIEKLFF.